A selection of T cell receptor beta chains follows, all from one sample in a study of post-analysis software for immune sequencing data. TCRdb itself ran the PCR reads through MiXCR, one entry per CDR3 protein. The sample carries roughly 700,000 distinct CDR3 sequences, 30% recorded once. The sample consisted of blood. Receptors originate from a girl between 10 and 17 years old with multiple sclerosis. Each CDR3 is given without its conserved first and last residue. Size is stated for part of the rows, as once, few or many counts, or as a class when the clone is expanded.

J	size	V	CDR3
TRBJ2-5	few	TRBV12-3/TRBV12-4	AGSTRLAGARETQY
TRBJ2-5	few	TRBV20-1	SAPTSGRAETQY
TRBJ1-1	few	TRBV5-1	ASSPRIRTGDTEAF
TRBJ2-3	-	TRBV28	ASKTGPLDTQY
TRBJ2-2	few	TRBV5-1	ASSLVEDHGELF
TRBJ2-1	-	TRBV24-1	ATSDPGTGRRDEQF
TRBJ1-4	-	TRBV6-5	ASRRTGGQEKLF
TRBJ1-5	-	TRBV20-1	SAQRGLGNQPQH
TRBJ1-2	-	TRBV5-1	ASSLVPDAYGYT
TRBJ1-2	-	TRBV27	ASSKTGTTKHYGYT
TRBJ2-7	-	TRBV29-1	SVEPHTGEQY
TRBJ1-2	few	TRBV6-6	ASSLWGNNGYT
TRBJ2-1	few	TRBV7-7	ASSLHGGRGNEQF
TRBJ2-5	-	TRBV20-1	SARIKETQY
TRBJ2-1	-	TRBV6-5	ASGSGDFHNEQF
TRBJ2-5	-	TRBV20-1	SARSGILETQY
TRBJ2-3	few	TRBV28	ASSFSPDTQY
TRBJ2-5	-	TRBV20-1	SARDRLAETQETQY
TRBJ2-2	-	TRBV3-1	ASSQTGTGELF
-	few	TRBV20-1	SADRPGQGFDEQY
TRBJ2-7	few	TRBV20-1	SALGGKTYEQY
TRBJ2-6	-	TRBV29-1	SVGIPGANVPT
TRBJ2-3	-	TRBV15	ATSRDLADTQY
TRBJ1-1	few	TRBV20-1	SAGVLTEAF
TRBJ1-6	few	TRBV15	ATRTGQSSYNSPLH
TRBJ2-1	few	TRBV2	ARATRTAQF
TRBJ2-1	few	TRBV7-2	ASSFRDNPYNEQF
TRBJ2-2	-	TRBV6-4	ASSPDRGVAGELF
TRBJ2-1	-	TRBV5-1	ASSKASRTLTPNEQF
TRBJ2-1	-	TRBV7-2	ASNTGTGEFNEQF
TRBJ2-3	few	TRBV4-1	ASGQDPSAGDTQY
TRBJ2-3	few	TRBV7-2	ASSLAEGKLAQY
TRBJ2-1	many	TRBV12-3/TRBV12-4	ANTLAGVGNEQF
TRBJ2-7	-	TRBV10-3	AISDMAAAGSTRLTQY
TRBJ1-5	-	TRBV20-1	SAIDREYQPQH
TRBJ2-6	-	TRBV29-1	SVMLTGGGVGANVLT
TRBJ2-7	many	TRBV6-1	ASSTRATLYEQY
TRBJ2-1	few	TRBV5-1	ASSSGRGGGLDEQF
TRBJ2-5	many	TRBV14	ASTLGLAESETQY